This T cell receptor (beta chain) is drawn from a study of blood T cell repertoires in COVID-19. Study information: The United States, Italy and Spain were the sources of the acute and convalescent COVID-19 samples. T cells, B-cell-depleted T cells, or PBMCs provided the cDNA or gDNA that served as material.

Germline lookup yields CDR1 MNHEY and CDR2 SMNVEV (reference sequence). Unmatched junction bases numbered 3, after V lost 6 bases and J lost 2 bases. This CDR3 is 13 amino acids long. Original methodology: Using reference gene primer amplification, nucleated cell counts were estimated. Sequencing used immunoSEQ multiplex PCR; TCRdb keeps in-frame clones, though not all of them. That table supplies the V and J calls and clone size; D and trimming were determined from the DNA. The sample contains approximately 100,000 clones, 85% to 90% of which appear only once. Material for sequencing was peripheral blood. This TCR was recovered from an elderly woman with active COVID-19. The chain carries TRBV27 and TRBJ2-7; 8 nucleotides align to TRBD1. The CDR3 reads CASRDRVAYEQYF. CDR3 in DNA: TGTGCCAGCAGGGACAGGGTTGCCTACGAGCAGTACTTC.